Included here is one T cell receptor beta chain sequence, with context. What it binds is unknown. These data originate in a study of cytomegalovirus exposure and HLA in healthy donors. Study results and limitations: Reported results showed that the classifier diagnosed cytomegalovirus status with high specificity and sensitivity. The authors listed 150 or so TCR beta chains as cytomegalovirus-associated.

Trimming at V came to 4 bases and at J to 3 bases, leaving 4 bases not matched to a gene. The CDR3 is 14 residues long. Germline V CDR1 and CDR2: MDHEN, SYDVKM. Generated by immunoSEQ multiplex PCR, the TCRdb table keeps only in-frame clones and is missing some. The data show 100,000 to 150,000 clones, approximately 90% seen once. Sequencing used PBMCs. V and J are TRBV28 and TRBJ2-7; 9 positions match TRBD1. The TCR was taken from a woman aged 18-30 years in good health and CMV-seronegative. The CDR3 is CASSSRQGVYEQYF. CDR3 in DNA: TGTGCCAGCAGTTCTCGACAGGGGGTCTACGAGCAGTACTTC.